These 2 T cell receptor beta chains came from one sample sequenced in a study of shared clonotypes between healthy human individuals. TCRdb's copy holds only in-frame clones and misses some; the assay was immunoSEQ multiplex PCR. The sample holds 1,500,000 or so clones, roughly 95% seen once. The specimen was naive CD4+ T cells sorted from blood. The subset was: CD45RA+ positively selected. These receptors were taken from a man aged 25 to 40 in good health.

The CDR3 sequence: CASSVIAGGPRDTQYF. CDR3 nucleotide sequence: TGTGCCAGCAGCGTGATAGCGGGAGGGCCGAGAGATACGCAGTATTTT. The V gene is TRBV7-2, the J gene TRBJ2-3, with TRBD2 matching over 11 bases. The germline gives CDR1 SGHTA, CDR2 FQGNSA. The V gene end was trimmed by 5 bases and the J gene end by 5 bases; junction bases not matched to a gene: 9. The CDR3 totals 16 residues. The variable domain in full, with the rest retrieved from reference TRBV7-2 and TRBJ2-3, is GAGVSQSPSNKVTEKGKDVELRCDPISGHTALYWYRQSLGQGLEFLIYFQGNSAPDKSGLPSDRFSAERTGGSVSTLTIQRTQQEDSAVYLCASSVIAGGPRDTQYFGPGTRLTVL.

This chain links TRBV7-2 with TRBJ1-2, with 7 bases lining up with TRBD1. CDR3 size: 13 residues. Germline CDR1 and CDR2: SGHTA and FQGNSA. V gave up 5 bases and J gave up 6 bases; unmatched junction bases: 6. The CDR3 loop is CASSVKTGNGYTF. The CDR3 coding sequence is TGTGCCAGCAGCGTAAAGACAGGGAATGGCTACACCTTC. The whole variable domain, filled in from reference TRBV7-2 and TRBJ1-2, reads GAGVSQSPSNKVTEKGKDVELRCDPISGHTALYWYRQSLGQGLEFLIYFQGNSAPDKSGLPSDRFSAERTGGSVSTLTIQRTQQEDSAVYLCASSVKTGNGYTFGSGTRLTVV.